Below are 3 T cell receptor beta chains sequenced from a single sample in a study of cytomegalovirus exposure and HLA in healthy donors. The PCR employed 60 Vbeta primers together with 13 Jbeta primers. Profiled with immunoSEQ multiplex PCR; TCRdb holds only in-frame clones, not every one. Of under 150,000 clones in the sample, 80% were seen once. Source material: PBMCs. The receptors here all came from a man in his fifties in good health and CMV-seronegative.

This clone was recorded once. The chain employs TRBV19 and TRBJ2-3; 12 nucleotides match TRBD2. In germline, CDR1 is LNHDA, CDR2 SQIVND (reference sequence). This CDR3 contains 17 residues. Trimming took 6 bases from V and 3 from J; bases not matched to a gene: 10. This chain's CDR3 is CASRNLRLAGATDTQYF. DNA for the CDR3: TGTGCCAGTAGGAATTTAAGACTAGCGGGAGCGACAGATACGCAGTATTTT.

The CDR3: CASSLIGSTGELFF. CDR3 sequence (DNA): TGTGCCAGCAGCTTAATTGGCTCCACCGGGGAGCTGTTTTTT. V is TRBV7-9 and J is TRBJ2-2; D is undetermined. Trimming stripped 2 bases from V and 4 bases from J, with 8 bases between. Per germline, CDR1 SEHNR and CDR2 FQNEAQ (reference sequence). The CDR3 is 14 amino acids.

This chain joins TRBV7-9 and TRBJ2-3, with a possible D match to TRBD2 (6 bases). This CDR3 contains 17 residues. V was shortened by 5 bases and J by 2 bases, with 20 bases between the two germline ends. Germline V gives CDR1 SEHNR, CDR2 FQNEAQ (reference sequence). The CDR3 spells CASSLYARAGYTDTQYF. The CDR3 DNA reads TGTGCCAGCAGCCTCTACGCGCGGGCGGGATACACAGATACGCAGTATTTT.